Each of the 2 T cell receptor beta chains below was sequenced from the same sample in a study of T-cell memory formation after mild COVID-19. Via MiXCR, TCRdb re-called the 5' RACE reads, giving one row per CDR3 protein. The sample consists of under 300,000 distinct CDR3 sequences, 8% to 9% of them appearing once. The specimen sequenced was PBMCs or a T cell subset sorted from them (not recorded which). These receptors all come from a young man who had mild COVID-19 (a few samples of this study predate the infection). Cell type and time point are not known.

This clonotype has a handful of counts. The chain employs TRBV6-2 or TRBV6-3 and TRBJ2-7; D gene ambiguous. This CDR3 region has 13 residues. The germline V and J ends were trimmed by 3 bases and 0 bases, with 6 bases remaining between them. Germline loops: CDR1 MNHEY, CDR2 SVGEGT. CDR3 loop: CASSYVRSYEQYF. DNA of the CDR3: TGTGCCAGCAGTTATGTCCGCTCCTACGAGCAGTACTTC.

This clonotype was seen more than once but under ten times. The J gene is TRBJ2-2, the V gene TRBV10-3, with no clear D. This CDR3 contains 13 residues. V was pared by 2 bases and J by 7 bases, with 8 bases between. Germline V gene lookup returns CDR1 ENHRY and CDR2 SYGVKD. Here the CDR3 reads CAISEVPHGELFF. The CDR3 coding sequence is TGTGCCATCAGTGAGGTGCCACACGGGGAGCTGTTTTTT.